The rows below give T cell receptor beta chains drawn from one sample of a study of T cell responses to AZD1222 COVID-19 vaccine. Assay: immunoSEQ multiplex PCR; the TCRdb copy retains only in-frame clones and omits some. This sample has about 110,000 clones, with about 87% found just once. The sequencing used peripheral blood, collected 28 days after the second AZD1222 dose. All receptors come from an adult who received the AZD1222 COVID-19 vaccine. The CDR3 runs from the conserved cysteine through the conserved F or W. D genes are given only for firm matches. Some rows have no size entry. The others give once, few or many, or a class for an expanded clone.

v_call: TRBV27
d_call: TRBD1
j_call: TRBJ1-2
clone_size: -
cdr3_nt: TGTGCCAGCAGTCCGCTCAAAACAGGGGGGCACTATGGCTACACCTTC
cdr3_aa: CASSPLKTGGHYGYTF

v_call: TRBV5-6
d_call: -
j_call: TRBJ1-4
clone_size: -
cdr3_nt: TGTGCCAGCAGCTTTCGGGGACGGCTAAATGAAAAACTGTTTTTT
cdr3_aa: CASSFRGRLNEKLFF

v_call: TRBV24-1
d_call: -
j_call: TRBJ1-3
clone_size: -
cdr3_nt: TGTGCCACCGCACCGGGCGCGGGGCGTCGGTCTGGAAACACCATATATTTT
cdr3_aa: CATAPGAGRRSGNTIYF

v_call: TRBV2
d_call: -
j_call: TRBJ1-1
clone_size: -
cdr3_nt: TGTGCCAGCAGGGACCCAGGGACGGCCACTGAAGCTTTCTTT
cdr3_aa: CASRDPGTATEAFF

v_call: TRBV5-1
d_call: -
j_call: TRBJ1-2
clone_size: -
cdr3_nt: TGCGCCAGCAGCTTGGACAGTTCGAACTATGGCTACACCTTC
cdr3_aa: CASSLDSSNYGYTF

v_call: TRBV5-1
d_call: -
j_call: TRBJ2-3
clone_size: -
cdr3_nt: TGCGCCAGCAGCTTGGATCCGGACAGCCCTAGCACAGATACGCAGTATTTT
cdr3_aa: CASSLDPDSPSTDTQYF

v_call: TRBV28
d_call: -
j_call: TRBJ1-2
clone_size: -
cdr3_nt: TGTGCCAGCAACACTTACCCGGACAGTGGTGGCTACACCTTC
cdr3_aa: CASNTYPDSGGYTF

v_call: TRBV28
d_call: -
j_call: TRBJ1-2
clone_size: -
cdr3_nt: TGTGCCAGCAGGTCGAACTATGGCTACACCTTC
cdr3_aa: CASRSNYGYTF

v_call: TRBV7-2
d_call: -
j_call: TRBJ2-7
clone_size: once
cdr3_nt: TGTGCCAGCAGCCCAAGACAGGCAGTACTTGTTTACGAGCAGTACTTC
cdr3_aa: CASSPRQAVLVYEQYF

v_call: TRBV5-1
d_call: -
j_call: TRBJ2-7
clone_size: -
cdr3_nt: TGCGCCAGCAGCCGGAACAGATACTACGAGCAGTACTTC
cdr3_aa: CASSRNRYYEQYF

v_call: TRBV5-6
d_call: -
j_call: TRBJ2-5
clone_size: -
cdr3_nt: TGTGCCAGCGGACCTCTCGGGGCGGGGGCCCTCTGGAGCCAGTACTTC
cdr3_aa: CASGPLGAGALWSQYF

v_call: TRBV15
d_call: -
j_call: TRBJ1-2
clone_size: medium-sized
cdr3_nt: TGTGCCACCAGCCCCCCGGAGGATGTAGGCTACACCTTC
cdr3_aa: CATSPPEDVGYTF

v_call: TRBV29-1
d_call: -
j_call: TRBJ1-1
clone_size: -
cdr3_nt: TGCAGCGTTGACAAAATGAACACTGAAGCTTTCTTT
cdr3_aa: CSVDKMNTEAFF